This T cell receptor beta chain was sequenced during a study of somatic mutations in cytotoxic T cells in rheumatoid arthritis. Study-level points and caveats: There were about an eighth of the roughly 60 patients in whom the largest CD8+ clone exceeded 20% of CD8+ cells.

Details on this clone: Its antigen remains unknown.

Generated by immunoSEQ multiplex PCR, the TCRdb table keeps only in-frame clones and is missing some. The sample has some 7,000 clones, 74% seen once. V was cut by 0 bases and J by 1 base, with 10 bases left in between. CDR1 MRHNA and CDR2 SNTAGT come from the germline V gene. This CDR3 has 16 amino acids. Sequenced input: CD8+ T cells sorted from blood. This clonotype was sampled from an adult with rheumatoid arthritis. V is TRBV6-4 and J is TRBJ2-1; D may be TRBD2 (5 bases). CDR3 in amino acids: CASSDSGSGSYNEQFF. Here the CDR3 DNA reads TGTGCCAGCAGTGACTCTGGGAGCGGATCCTACAATGAGCAGTTCTTC.